This T cell receptor beta chain was recovered during a study of pediatric ulcerative colitis. As for the study in general: Ulcerative colitis patients had pancolitis or left-sided colitis, with confirming histology.

Concerning this clone itself: The antigen is unknown.

J lost 1 base, V lost 4 bases, and 6 bases had no gene match. Germline loops: CDR1 LGHNA, CDR2 YSLEER. The CDR3 consists of 15 residues. This table comes from immunoSEQ multiplex PCR, and its TCRdb copy is limited to in-frame clones, with some not included. The profile shows roughly 70,000 clones, 86% of them singletons. Study-wide findings and caveats: Blood-rectal clonal overlap within each person was significantly higher in ulcerative colitis patients than controls. Blood samples from a couple of patients yielded substantially fewer templates and were excluded from blood-rectal overlap analysis.

Input material: blood. V and J are TRBV4-3 and TRBJ2-5, with 7 bases that match TRBD2. The TCR comes from a boy between 10 and 17 years old with severe ulcerative colitis. CDR3 region: CASSPDPGGQETQYF. The DNA of the CDR3 is TGCGCCAGCAGCCCCGACCCGGGGGGCCAAGAGACCCAGTACTTC.